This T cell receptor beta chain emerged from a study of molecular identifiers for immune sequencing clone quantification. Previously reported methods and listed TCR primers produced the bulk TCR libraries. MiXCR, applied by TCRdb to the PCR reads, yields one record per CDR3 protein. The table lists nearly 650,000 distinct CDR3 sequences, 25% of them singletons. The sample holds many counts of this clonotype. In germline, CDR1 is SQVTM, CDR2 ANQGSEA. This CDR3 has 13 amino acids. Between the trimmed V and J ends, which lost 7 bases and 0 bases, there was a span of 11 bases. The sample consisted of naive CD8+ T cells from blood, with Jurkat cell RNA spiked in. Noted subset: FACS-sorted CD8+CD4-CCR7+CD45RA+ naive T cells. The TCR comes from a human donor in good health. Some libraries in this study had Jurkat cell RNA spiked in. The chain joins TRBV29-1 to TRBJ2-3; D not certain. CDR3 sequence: CSDQLFSTDTQYF. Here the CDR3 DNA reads TGCAGCGACCAGTTATTCAGCACAGATACGCAGTATTTT.